A selection of T cell receptor beta chains follows, all from one sample in a study of beta chain features in type 1 diabetes. Produced via immunoSEQ multiplex PCR; TCRdb's table is partial and in-frame only. The sample shows under 150,000 clones, approximately 10% of them seen only once. Sequenced sample: central memory CD4+ T cells from blood. These receptors were taken from a man aged 25 to 40 with type 1 diabetes. The CDR3 runs from the conserved cysteine through the conserved F or W. A D gene is named only where the DNA matches it firmly. Expanded clones get a size class; other rows say once, few or many, or leave the size out.

TRBV6-5	NA	NA	TRBJ1-3	TGTGCCAGCAGTTACTCAAAGAGTTTTGGAAACACCATATATTTT	CASSYSKSFGNTIYF
TRBV18	NA	TRBD2	TRBJ2-1	TGTGCCAGCTCACCACTAGCGGGGGCCCTCAGTGAGCAGTTCTTC	CASSPLAGALSEQFF
TRBV15	NA	NA	TRBJ2-5	TGTGCCACCAGCAGAGGACGGGGGGCATTAGAGACCCAGTACTTC	CATSRGRGALETQYF
TRBV30	many	NA	TRBJ1-2	TGTGCCTGGAGTCCCAGGATTAACTATGGCTACACCTTC	CAWSPRINYGYTF
TRBV28	many	NA	TRBJ2-3	TGTGCCAGCAGCAGAGGGGGGGGCGTGGATACGCAGTATTTT	CASSRGGGVDTQYF
TRBV4-2	NA	TRBD2	TRBJ2-3	TGTGCCAGCAGCCATGGGGGACTAGCGGGGGGCGGGGGAGATACGCAGTATTTT	CASSHGGLAGGGGDTQYF
TRBV12-5	NA	NA	TRBJ2-3	TGTGCTAGTGGTTTGGGGGGCCGGGACACTTTTACAGATACGCAGTATTTT	CASGLGGRDTFTDTQYF
TRBV28	few	TRBD1	TRBJ1-3	TGTGCCAGCAGTACCTATCAGGGGGAGGACACCATATATTTT	CASSTYQGEDTIYF
TRBV4-2	NA	TRBD2	TRBJ2-1	TGTGCCAGCAGCCCGTCTAGCGGAACCTACAATGAGCAGTTCTTC	CASSPSSGTYNEQFF
TRBV11-2	NA	TRBD1	TRBJ1-1	TGTGCCAGCAGCCGGTCAGGGGGTTCGAACACTGAAGCTTTCTTT	CASSRSGGSNTEAFF